Included here is one T cell receptor beta chain sequence, with context. The repertoire was sequenced with immunoSEQ multiplex PCR; TCRdb's copy has only in-frame clones and lacks some. The profile shows 50,000 to 55,000 clones, roughly 91% of them singletons. This entry is derived from a study of T cell changes during pregnancy in multiple sclerosis. CDR3 length: 17 residues. V lost 4 bases and J lost 2; bases outside the gene matches: 6. Germline CDR1 and CDR2: MNHNS and SASEGT. The chain joins TRBV6-1 to TRBJ2-2, with 11 bases fitting TRBD2. This TCR was sampled from a female donor with multiple sclerosis, enrolled in a pregnancy study. The sample was CD4+ T cells from peripheral blood mononuclear cells, taken in the third trimester of pregnancy. The CDR3 sequence: CASSVTSGGINTGELFF. The CDR3 bases are TGTGCCAGCAGTGTCACTAGCGGGGGAATCAACACCGGGGAGCTGTTTTTT.